The 32 T cell receptor beta chains below all came from one sample that was sequenced in a study of blood T cell repertoires in COVID-19. TCRdb's table, derived via immunoSEQ multiplex PCR, lists solely in-frame clones and lacks some. The sample yields approximately 96,000 clones, about 90% seen once. The material sequenced was peripheral blood. These receptors were collected from a human donor with COVID-19, enrolled during active disease. The donor label of this sample is uncertain.

The chain recombines TRBV5-4 with TRBJ1-1; no firm D call. Per the germline V gene, CDR1 is SGHNT and CDR2 is YYREEE (reference sequence). The germline V and J ends were trimmed by 0 bases and 5 bases, with 11 bases remaining between them. The CDR3 is 14 amino acids. This chain's CDR3 is CASSLAGSWTEAFF. The CDR3, as DNA: TGTGCCAGCAGCTTGGCCGGGAGTTGGACTGAAGCTTTCTTT.

The V and J genes are TRBV19 and TRBJ1-4; possible D gene TRBD1, 6 bases. CDR1 is LNHDA and CDR2 is SQIVND in the germline V gene (reference sequence). V lost 1 base, J lost 6 bases, and 12 bases lay in between. The CDR3 extends over 15 amino acids. CDR3 DNA sequence: TGTGCCAGTAGTATAGGTCCAGGGGTTCATGAAAAACTGTTTTTT. This codes for CASSIGPGVHEKLFF.

V is TRBV2 and J is TRBJ1-1, with D possibly TRBD1 on 5 matching bases. Trimming pared 6 bases from V and 1 base from J, leaving 9 bases between. The CDR3 runs 13 residues. Germline V gene lookup returns CDR1 SNHLY and CDR2 FYNNEI. In DNA, the CDR3 is TGTGCCAGCAGACAGGAGACGAACACTGAAGCTTTCTTT. This encodes CASRQETNTEAFF.

The chain recombines TRBV9 with TRBJ2-7, with 7 bases fitting TRBD2. Germline CDR1 is SGDLS and CDR2 is YYNGEE. J gave up 3 bases and V 2 bases, and 2 bases lay outside the gene matches. CDR3 length equals 13 residues. CDR3 sequence: CASSVGTNYEQYF. The CDR3, as DNA: TGTGCCAGCAGCGTTGGGACTAACTACGAGCAGTACTTC.

This chain links TRBV11-2 with TRBJ1-2; D not resolved. Germline V gives CDR1 SGHAT, CDR2 FQNNGV. This CDR3 comprises 17 residues. V lost 0 bases and J lost 3, with 17 bases in between. The CDR3 loop reads CASSLDARQPLHYGYTF. The CDR3 nucleotides read TGTGCCAGCAGCTTAGATGCGCGGCAGCCGCTTCACTATGGCTACACCTTC.

In regard to this clone: Mismatch with germline at one junction end may stem from a read error. This rearrangement joins TRBV6-5 to TRBJ1-1; D gene ambiguous. The V gene's germline CDR1 is MNHEY and CDR2 SVGAGI. The CDR3 consists of 12 residues. The CDR3 bases are TGTGCCAGCAGCTACTCCAGAAATGAAGCTTTCTTT. Amino acid sequence: CASSYSRNEAFF.

V and J are TRBV30 and TRBJ2-1, with D possibly matching TRBD2 (6 bases). Germline values: CDR1 GTSNPN, CDR2 SVGIG (reference sequence). The CDR3 covers 16 residues. V lost 2 bases and J 2 bases, leaving 16 bases between the germline ends. The CDR3 is CAWSSPRAGTYNEQFF. CDR3 bases: TGTGCCTGGAGTTCCCCAAGGGCGGGAACCTACAATGAGCAGTTCTTC.

This clone was seen a single time. Here the CDR3 DNA reads TGTGCCAGCTCATCCGCACAGGCGGACGGTGAAGCTTTCTTT. Residues: CASSSAQADGEAFF. The V and J genes are TRBV18 and TRBJ1-1, with D possibly TRBD1 on 5 matching bases. There are 14 residues in the CDR3. V dropped 5 bases and J dropped 7 bases, with 17 bases sitting between them. The germline V gene has CDR1 KGHSH and CDR2 LQKENI.

The J gene is TRBJ2-3, the V gene TRBV18, with TRBD2 matching 8 bases. The germline gives CDR1 KGHSH, CDR2 LQKENI. The CDR3 has 15 amino acids. J was trimmed by 0 bases and V by 10 bases; bases with no gene match: 9. The CDR3 loop reads CATRSGGASTDTQYF. The CDR3, as DNA: TGTGCCACCCGATCCGGGGGGGCCAGCACAGATACGCAGTATTTT.

The chain recombines TRBV28 with TRBJ2-1, with D possibly matching TRBD2 (5 bases). V lost 6 bases, J lost 6 bases, and 15 bases lay in between. Germline assignment: CDR1 MDHEN and CDR2 SYDVKM. The CDR3 has 14 residues. CDR3 nucleotide sequence: TGTGCCAGCAGGGCGGGCGGCGGCATCAATGAGCAGTTCTTC. Translation: CASRAGGGINEQFF.

V is TRBV2 and J is TRBJ1-5; the D gene is possibly TRBD1 (5 bases). Germline CDR1 SNHLY, CDR2 FYNNEI. This CDR3 has 15 residues. V was trimmed by 0 bases and J by 1 base, leaving 7 bases between them. This CDR3 is CASSEAPGSNQPQHF. The CDR3, as DNA: TGTGCCAGCAGTGAAGCCCCAGGGAGCAATCAGCCCCAGCATTTT.

This chain uses TRBV6-1 with TRBJ2-7; D call uncertain. Germline assignment: CDR1 MNHNS and CDR2 SASEGT. The V end lost 2 bases, the J end lost 2 bases, and 4 bases lay between the germline ends. This CDR3 has 12 amino acids. The CDR3 DNA is TGTGCCAGCAGTGAATATACCTACGAGCAGTACTTC. It specifies CASSEYTYEQYF.

The gene calls are TRBV9 and TRBJ1-6; D is unclear. The V end lost 3 bases, the J end lost 0 bases, and 13 bases lay between the germline ends. The CDR3 sequence is 17 residues long. Germline values: CDR1 SGDLS, CDR2 YYNGEE. The CDR3 sequence: CASSATGTSSYNSPLHF. CDR3 bases: TGTGCCAGCAGCGCCACGGGAACAAGCTCCTATAATTCACCCCTCCACTTT.

The chain couples TRBV28 to TRBJ2-3, with a possible D match to TRBD1 (6 bases). Germline V lookup: CDR1 MDHEN, CDR2 SYDVKM. The CDR3 runs to 16 residues. With 6 bases removed from V and 1 base from J, the gap between germline ends came to 17 bases. The CDR3: CASSWGPLGGTDTQYF. The CDR3 DNA reads TGTGCCAGCAGCTGGGGGCCCCTAGGGGGCACAGATACGCAGTATTTT.

This clone has just a few counts. The V call is TRBV6-5, the J call TRBJ2-7, with D possibly TRBD1 on 6 matching bases. This CDR3 comprises 14 residues. Germline assignment: CDR1 MNHEY and CDR2 SVGAGI. Trimming removed 8 bases from V and 2 bases from J, with 16 bases in between. This chain's CDR3 is CASYEQGWTYEQYF. CDR3 coding DNA: TGTGCCAGCTACGAACAGGGTTGGACCTACGAGCAGTACTTC.

V usage is TRBV30 and J usage is TRBJ2-5, with 7 bases fitting TRBD2. Trimming took 5 bases from V and 2 from J; bases not matched to a gene: 5. The CDR3 has 13 amino acids. The V gene's germline CDR1 is GTSNPN and CDR2 SVGIG (reference sequence). DNA for the CDR3: TGTGCCTGGGCGGGGGATATACAAGAGACCCAGTACTTC. Its translation: CAWAGDIQETQYF.

V is TRBV18 and J is TRBJ1-2, with D unresolved. From germline, CDR1 is KGHSH and CDR2 LQKENI. CDR3 length: 14 residues. V lost 4 bases, J lost 2 bases, and 11 bases lay in between. CDR3 DNA: TGTGCCAGCTCACTACCAACAGAGAACTATGGCTACACCTTC. Translating it yields CASSLPTENYGYTF.

The rearrangement uses TRBV28 and TRBJ1-5; 9 nucleotides align to TRBD1. Germline lookup yields CDR1 MDHEN and CDR2 SYDVKM. J was trimmed by 5 bases and V by 6 bases; bases with no gene match: 8. There are 15 residues in the CDR3. As DNA, the CDR3 is TGTGCCAGCAGCCGGTCGGACAGGGGATATCAGCCCCAGCATTTT. It yields the protein CASSRSDRGYQPQHF.

This chain joins TRBV5-1 and TRBJ2-5; a weak D match, TRBD1 (5 bases). Per germline, CDR1 SGHRS and CDR2 YFSETQ. V was trimmed by 1 base and J by 1 base, leaving 11 bases between them. The CDR3 spans 15 residues. Here the CDR3 DNA reads TGCGCCAGCAGCTTGCAGGGTGGGGTCCAAGAGACCCAGTACTTC. This gives the protein CASSLQGGVQETQYF.

The V gene is TRBV3-1 (or the pseudogene TRBV3-2), the J gene TRBJ1-6; D may be TRBD1 (5 bases). V lost 0 bases, J lost 10 bases, and 10 bases lay in between. The CDR3 covers 14 residues. Looked up from germline, CDR1 is LGHDT and CDR2 is YNNKEL (reference sequence). The CDR3 region has the DNA TGTGCCAGCAGCCAAGATTTTCAGGGCTCACCCCTCCACTTT. It yields the protein CASSQDFQGSPLHF.

V usage is TRBV6-1 and J usage is TRBJ1-5, with D uncertain. V lost 1 base to trimming and J lost 0 bases, with 7 bases between them. The CDR3 runs to 15 residues. Germline values: CDR1 MNHNS, CDR2 SASEGT. The CDR3 loop reads CASSEGVYSNQPQHF. The CDR3 DNA reads as TGTGCCAGCAGTGAAGGAGTCTATAGCAATCAGCCCCAGCATTTT.

The genes are TRBV12-3 or TRBV12-4 and TRBJ2-7, with a tentative D call TRBD2 (6 bases). This CDR3 is 13 amino acids long. V was cut by 1 base and J by 6 bases, with 10 bases left in between. The CDR3 is CASSLEGGIEQYF. In DNA form, the CDR3 reads TGTGCCAGCAGTTTAGAGGGCGGGATCGAGCAGTACTTC.

This clone was recorded once. V gene TRBV7-9 combines with J gene TRBJ2-1; 10 nucleotides agree with TRBD2. This CDR3 is built from 16 residues. Per germline, CDR1 SEHNR and CDR2 FQNEAQ (reference sequence). Trimming removed 5 bases from V and 7 bases from J; junction bases left unmatched: 11. CDR3 amino acids: CASSPRLAGEGNEQFF. For the CDR3, the DNA is TGTGCCAGCAGCCCCCGACTAGCGGGTGAGGGGAATGAGCAGTTCTTC.

The chain couples TRBV9 to TRBJ2-4; 10 positions match TRBD2. From germline, CDR1 is SGDLS and CDR2 YYNGEE. V shed 2 bases, J shed 4 bases, and the junction held 15 bases outside the gene matches. This CDR3 is built from 19 residues. The DNA for the CDR3 is TGTGCCAGCAGCGTCTCTTCATCCGGGACTAGCGCGGCAAAAAACATTCAGTACTTC. It is translated as CASSVSSSGTSAAKNIQYF.

This chain joins TRBV12-3 or TRBV12-4 and TRBJ2-2; tentatively, D is TRBD2 (7 bases). The CDR3 sequence is 12 residues long. V lost 8 bases to trimming and J lost 6 bases, with 10 bases between them. CDR3 in DNA: TGTGCCAGCGGGGGGGGCCCCGGGGAGCTGTTTTTT. This codes for CASGGGPGELFF.

The V and J genes are TRBV5-4 and TRBJ2-7, with TRBD1 matching over 9 bases. Germline loops: CDR1 SGHNT, CDR2 YYREEE (reference sequence). The J segment lost 5 bases and the V segment lost 4 bases, leaving 4 bases of the junction unmatched. CDR3 length: 13 amino acids. The CDR3 DNA reads TGTGCCAGCAGCCGCTGGACAGGGGACGAGCAGTACTTC. Protein product: CASSRWTGDEQYF. The full variable domain, in which reference TRBV5-4 and TRBJ2-7 provide the parts outside the CDR3, is ETGVTQSPTHLIKTRGQQVTLRCSSQSGHNTVSWYQQALGQGPQFIFQYYREEENGRGNFPPRFSGLQFPNYSSELNVNALELDDSALYLCASSRWTGDEQYFGPGTRLTVT.

This clone was seen just once. The CDR3 is CASSLDRGFYNEQFF. The CDR3 nucleotides read TGTGCCAGCAGCCTTGACAGGGGCTTCTACAATGAGCAGTTCTTC. J is TRBJ2-1 and V is TRBV11-3; 8 nucleotides match TRBD1. V shed 5 bases and J 3 bases; nucleotides not matched to a gene: 6. The CDR3 has 15 amino acids. Germline V CDR1 and CDR2: SGHNT, YENEEA.

J is TRBJ1-3 and V is TRBV5-1, with TRBD1 matching 8 bases. Looked up from germline, CDR1 is SGHRS and CDR2 is YFSETQ. With 4 bases clipped from V and 0 bases from J, the junction kept 9 bases outside the gene matches. This CDR3 is built from 17 residues. CDR3 sequence reads: CASSARTGSPSGNTIYF. As DNA, the CDR3 is TGCGCCAGCAGCGCCCGGACAGGGAGCCCCTCTGGAAACACCATATATTTT.

The V gene is TRBV6-5, the J gene TRBJ2-7; 9 bases match TRBD1. The V segment lost 6 bases and the J segment 1 base; nucleotides outside the gene matches: 7. Germline V CDR1 and CDR2: MNHEY, SVGAGI. The CDR3 has 15 residues. CDR3 sequence: CASRTDRGWSYEQYF. CDR3 DNA: TGTGCCAGCAGAACGGACAGGGGTTGGTCCTACGAGCAGTACTTC.

The V call is TRBV9, the J call TRBJ2-5; tentatively, D is TRBD2 (5 bases). The CDR3 runs 14 residues. Germline loops: CDR1 SGDLS, CDR2 YYNGEE. Trimming removed 4 bases at V and 4 bases at J, with 14 bases between. The CDR3 bases are TGTGCCAGCAGCACCCCTGGGAGAGGAGAGACCCAGTACTTC. Protein sequence: CASSTPGRGETQYF.

The chain combines TRBV20-1 with TRBJ1-2; D remains ambiguous. From germline, CDR1 is DFQATT and CDR2 SNEGSKA (reference sequence). This CDR3 spans 13 amino acids. Trimming removed 3 bases at V and 2 bases at J, with 10 bases between. CDR3 region: CSASSDINYGYTF. The CDR3 DNA reads TGCAGTGCTAGTAGTGACATCAACTATGGCTACACCTTC.

The chain recombines TRBV5-1 with TRBJ1-1, with D possibly being TRBD1 (6 bases). Germline V gene data show CDR1 as SGHRS and CDR2 as YFSETQ. The V gene lost 6 bases and the J gene lost 1 base, with 16 bases spanning the gap. The CDR3 is made up of 15 amino acids. CDR3 in amino acids: CASTPLGQKNTEAFF. Here the CDR3 DNA reads TGCGCCAGCACCCCTCTGGGACAAAAGAACACTGAAGCTTTCTTT.